Given below is one T cell receptor (beta chain) in context. Profiled with immunoSEQ multiplex PCR; TCRdb holds only in-frame clones, not every one. This table has fewer than 65,000 clones, about 90% appearing once. This record belongs to a study of blood T cell repertoires in COVID-19. Study information: Some COVID-19 samples were acute and others convalescent; all came from the United States, Italy and Spain.

The CDR3 spans 17 residues. Germline V gene sequence: CDR1 LGHNA, CDR2 YSLEER. Trimming took off 4 bases at V and 5 bases at J, with 23 bases between the two ends. The clonotype comes from a man in his 60s with acute or convalescent COVID-19. Sample: peripheral blood. This chain connects TRBV4-3 to TRBJ1-1; D not certain. In DNA, the CDR3 is TGCGCCAGCAGCCGAGGGAGAGCGGCACCCCGAGGGACTGAAGCTTTCTTT. Translation: CASSRGRAAPRGTEAFF.